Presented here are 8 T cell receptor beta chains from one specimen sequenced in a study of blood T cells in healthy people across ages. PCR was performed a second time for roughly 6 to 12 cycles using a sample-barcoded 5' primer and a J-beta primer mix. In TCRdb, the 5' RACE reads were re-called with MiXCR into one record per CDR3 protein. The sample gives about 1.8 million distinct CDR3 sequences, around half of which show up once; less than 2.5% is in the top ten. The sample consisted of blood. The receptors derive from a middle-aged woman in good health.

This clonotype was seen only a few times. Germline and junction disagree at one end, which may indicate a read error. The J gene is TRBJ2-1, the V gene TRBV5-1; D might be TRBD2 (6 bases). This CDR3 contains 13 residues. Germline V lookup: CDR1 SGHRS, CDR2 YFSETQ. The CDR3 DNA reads TGTGCCAGCAGTGCGGGACTGAACAATGAGCAGTTCTTC. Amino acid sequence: CASSAGLNNEQFF.

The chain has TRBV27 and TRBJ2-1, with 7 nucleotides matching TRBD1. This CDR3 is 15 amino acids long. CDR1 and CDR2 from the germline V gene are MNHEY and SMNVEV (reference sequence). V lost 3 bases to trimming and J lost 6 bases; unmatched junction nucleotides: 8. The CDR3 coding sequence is TGTGCCAGCAGTTTCCCAGACAGGGTCCCCAATGAGCAGTTCTTC. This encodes CASSFPDRVPNEQFF.

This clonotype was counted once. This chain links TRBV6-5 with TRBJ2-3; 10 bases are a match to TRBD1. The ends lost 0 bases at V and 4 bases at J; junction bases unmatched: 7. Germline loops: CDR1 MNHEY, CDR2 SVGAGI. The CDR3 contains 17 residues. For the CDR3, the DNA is TGTGCCAGCAGTTACTCTTTCCGGGACAGGGGCCCAGATACGCAGTATTTT. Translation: CASSYSFRDRGPDTQYF.

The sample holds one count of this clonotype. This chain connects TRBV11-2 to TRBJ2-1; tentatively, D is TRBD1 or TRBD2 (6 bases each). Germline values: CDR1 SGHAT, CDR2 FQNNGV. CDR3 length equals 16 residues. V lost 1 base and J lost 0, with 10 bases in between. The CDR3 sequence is CASSLVGGHSYNEQFF. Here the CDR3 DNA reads TGTGCCAGCAGCTTAGTAGGGGGGCACTCCTACAATGAGCAGTTCTTC. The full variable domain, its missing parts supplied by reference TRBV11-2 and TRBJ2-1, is EAGVAQSPRYKIIEKRQSVAFWCNPISGHATLYWYQQILGQGPKLLIQFQNNGVVDDSQLPKDRFSAERLKGVDSTLKIQPAKLEDSAVYLCASSLVGGHSYNEQFFGPGTRLTVL.

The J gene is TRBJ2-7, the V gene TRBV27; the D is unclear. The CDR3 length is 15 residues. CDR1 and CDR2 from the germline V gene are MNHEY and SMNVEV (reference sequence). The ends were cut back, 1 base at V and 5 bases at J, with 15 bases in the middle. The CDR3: CASSLYPLVGNEQYF. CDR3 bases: TGTGCCAGCAGTTTATACCCGCTCGTCGGTAACGAGCAGTACTTC.

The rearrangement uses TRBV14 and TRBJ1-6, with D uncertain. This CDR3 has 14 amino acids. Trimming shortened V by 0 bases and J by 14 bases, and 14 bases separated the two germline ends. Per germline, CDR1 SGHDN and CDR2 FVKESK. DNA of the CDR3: TGTGCCAGCAGCCAAGAAACCCAGAGGTTTTCCCTCCACTTT. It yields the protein CASSQETQRFSLHF.

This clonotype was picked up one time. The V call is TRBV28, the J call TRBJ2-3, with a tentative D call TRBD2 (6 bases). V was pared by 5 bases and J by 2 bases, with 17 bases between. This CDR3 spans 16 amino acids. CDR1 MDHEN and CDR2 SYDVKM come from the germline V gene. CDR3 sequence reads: CASSPRGAGNTDTQYF. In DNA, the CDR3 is TGTGCCAGCAGTCCCCGGGGAGCGGGCAACACAGATACGCAGTATTTT.

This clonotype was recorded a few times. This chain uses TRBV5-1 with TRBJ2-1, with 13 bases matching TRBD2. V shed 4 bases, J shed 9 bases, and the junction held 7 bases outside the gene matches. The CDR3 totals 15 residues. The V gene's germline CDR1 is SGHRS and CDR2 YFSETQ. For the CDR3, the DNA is TGCGCCAGCAGCGGAACTAGCGGGGGGGCCGTTGAGCAGTTCTTC. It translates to CASSGTSGGAVEQFF.